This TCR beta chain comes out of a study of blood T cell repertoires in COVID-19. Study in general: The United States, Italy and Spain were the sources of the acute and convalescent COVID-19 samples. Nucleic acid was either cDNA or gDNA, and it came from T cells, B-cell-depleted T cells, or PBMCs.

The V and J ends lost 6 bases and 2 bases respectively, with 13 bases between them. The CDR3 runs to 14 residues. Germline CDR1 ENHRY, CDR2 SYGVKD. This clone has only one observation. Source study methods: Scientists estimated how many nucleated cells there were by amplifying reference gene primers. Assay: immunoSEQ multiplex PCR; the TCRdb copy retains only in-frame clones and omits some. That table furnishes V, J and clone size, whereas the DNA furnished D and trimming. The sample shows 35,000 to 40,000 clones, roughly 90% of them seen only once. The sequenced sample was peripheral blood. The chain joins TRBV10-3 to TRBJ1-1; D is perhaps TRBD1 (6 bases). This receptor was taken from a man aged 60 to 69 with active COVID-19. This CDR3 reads CAISVGGGNTEAFF. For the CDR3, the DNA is TGTGCCATCAGCGTGGGAGGGGGTAACACTGAAGCTTTCTTT.